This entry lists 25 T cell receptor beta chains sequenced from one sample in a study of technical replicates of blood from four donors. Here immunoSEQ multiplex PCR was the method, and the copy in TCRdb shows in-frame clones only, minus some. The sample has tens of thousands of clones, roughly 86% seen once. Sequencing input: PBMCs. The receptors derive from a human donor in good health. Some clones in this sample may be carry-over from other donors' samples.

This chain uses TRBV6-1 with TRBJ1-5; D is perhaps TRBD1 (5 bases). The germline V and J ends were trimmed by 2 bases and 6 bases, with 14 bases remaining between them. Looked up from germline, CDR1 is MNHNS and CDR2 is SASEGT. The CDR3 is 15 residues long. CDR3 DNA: TGTGCCAGCAGTGAACTCAGGGCCGGGCGTCAGCCCCAGCATTTT. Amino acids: CASSELRAGRQPQHF.

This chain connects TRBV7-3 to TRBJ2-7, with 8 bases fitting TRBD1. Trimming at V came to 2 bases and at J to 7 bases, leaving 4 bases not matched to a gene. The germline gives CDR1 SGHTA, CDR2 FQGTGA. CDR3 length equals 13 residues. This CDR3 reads CASSLGTGGEQYF. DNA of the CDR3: TGTGCCAGCAGCTTAGGGACAGGCGGGGAGCAGTACTTC.

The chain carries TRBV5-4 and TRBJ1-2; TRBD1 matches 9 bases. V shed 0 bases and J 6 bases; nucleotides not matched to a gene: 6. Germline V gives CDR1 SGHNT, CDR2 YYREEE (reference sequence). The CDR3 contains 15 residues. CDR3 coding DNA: TGTGCCAGCAGCTTGGAAATACAGGGGGCAGATGGCTACACCTTC. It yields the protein CASSLEIQGADGYTF.

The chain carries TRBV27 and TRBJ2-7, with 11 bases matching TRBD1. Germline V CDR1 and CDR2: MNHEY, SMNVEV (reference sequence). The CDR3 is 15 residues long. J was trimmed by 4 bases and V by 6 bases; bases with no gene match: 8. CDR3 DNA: TGTGCCAGCAGCCCGTGGACAGGGGGCGTTTACGAGCAGTACTTC. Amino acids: CASSPWTGGVYEQYF.

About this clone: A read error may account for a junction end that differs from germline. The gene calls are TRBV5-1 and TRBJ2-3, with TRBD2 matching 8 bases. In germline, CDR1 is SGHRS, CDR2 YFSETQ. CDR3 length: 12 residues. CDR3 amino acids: CASSTQGAGEVF. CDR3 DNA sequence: TGCGCCAGCAGCACACAGGGAGCGGGAGAGGTATTT.

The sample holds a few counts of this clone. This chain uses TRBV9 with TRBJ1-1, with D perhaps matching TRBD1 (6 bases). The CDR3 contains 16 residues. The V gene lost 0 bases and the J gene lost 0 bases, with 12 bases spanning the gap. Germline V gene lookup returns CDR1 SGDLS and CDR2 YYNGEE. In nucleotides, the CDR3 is TGTGCCAGCAGCGTAGGCGGACAGTCTATGAACACTGAAGCTTTCTTT. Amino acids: CASSVGGQSMNTEAFF.

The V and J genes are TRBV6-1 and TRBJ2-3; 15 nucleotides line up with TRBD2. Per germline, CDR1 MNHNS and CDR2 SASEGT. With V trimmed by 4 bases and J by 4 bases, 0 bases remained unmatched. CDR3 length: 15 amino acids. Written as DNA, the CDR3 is TGTGCCAGCAGTGGGACTAGCGGGGGGGCAGATACGCAGTATTTT. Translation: CASSGTSGGADTQYF.

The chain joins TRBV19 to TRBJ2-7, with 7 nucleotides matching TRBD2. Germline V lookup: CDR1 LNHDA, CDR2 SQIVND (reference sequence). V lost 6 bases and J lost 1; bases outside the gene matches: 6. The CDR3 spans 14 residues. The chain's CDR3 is CASSWGGGSYEQYF. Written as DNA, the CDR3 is TGTGCCAGTAGCTGGGGCGGGGGTTCCTACGAGCAGTACTTC.

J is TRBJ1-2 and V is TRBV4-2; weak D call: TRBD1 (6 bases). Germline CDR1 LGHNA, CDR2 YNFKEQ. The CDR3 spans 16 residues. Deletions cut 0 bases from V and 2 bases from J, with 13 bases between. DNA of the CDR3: TGTGCCAGCAGCCAAGATGGCGCAGGGGTCAACTATGGCTACACCTTC. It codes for CASSQDGAGVNYGYTF.

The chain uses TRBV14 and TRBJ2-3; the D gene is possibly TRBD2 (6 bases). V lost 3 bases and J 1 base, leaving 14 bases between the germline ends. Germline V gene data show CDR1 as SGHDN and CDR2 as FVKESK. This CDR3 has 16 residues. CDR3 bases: TGTGCCAGCAGCCAGTCCGGGACTTGGGGCACAGATACGCAGTATTTT. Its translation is CASSQSGTWGTDTQYF. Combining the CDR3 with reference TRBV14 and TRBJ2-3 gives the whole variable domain EAGVTQFPSHSVIEKGQTVTLRCDPISGHDNLYWYRRVMGKEIKFLLHFVKESKQDESGMPNNRFLAERTGGTYSTLKVQPAELEDSGVYFCASSQSGTWGTDTQYFGPGTRLTVL.

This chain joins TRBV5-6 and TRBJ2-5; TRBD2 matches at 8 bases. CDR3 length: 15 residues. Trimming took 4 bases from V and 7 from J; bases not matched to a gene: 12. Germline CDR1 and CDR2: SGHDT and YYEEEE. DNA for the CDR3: TGTGCCAGCAGCCACGCTGCGGCGGGGGGTGCGACCCAGTACTTC. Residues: CASSHAAAGGATQYF.

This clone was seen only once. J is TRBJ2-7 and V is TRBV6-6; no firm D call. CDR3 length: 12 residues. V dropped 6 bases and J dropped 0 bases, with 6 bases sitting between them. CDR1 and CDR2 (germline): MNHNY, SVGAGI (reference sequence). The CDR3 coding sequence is TGTGCCAGCAGCACTGACTCCTACGAGCAGTACTTC. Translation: CASSTDSYEQYF.

The CDR3 DNA reads TGTGCCAGCAGTGAAGTTGTGGGACAGGGTACGAGGGGCACTGAAGCTTTCTTT. Translation gives CASSEVVGQGTRGTEAFF. The chain is built from TRBV6-1 and TRBJ1-1; 9 nucleotides agree with TRBD1. CDR3 size: 18 residues. J gave up 4 bases and V 1 base, and 13 bases lay outside the gene matches. Germline assignment: CDR1 MNHNS and CDR2 SASEGT.

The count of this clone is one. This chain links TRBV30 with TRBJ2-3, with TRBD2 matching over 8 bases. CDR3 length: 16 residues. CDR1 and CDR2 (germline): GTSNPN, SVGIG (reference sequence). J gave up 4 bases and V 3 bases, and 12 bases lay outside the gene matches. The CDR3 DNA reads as TGTGCCTGGAGGGCCTCTGGCGGGAGGCGGGCAGATACGCAGTATTTT. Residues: CAWRASGGRRADTQYF. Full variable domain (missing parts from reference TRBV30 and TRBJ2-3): SQTIHQWPATLVQPVGSPLSLECTVEGTSNPNLYWYRQAAGRGLQLLFYSVGIGQISSEVPQNLSASRPQDRQFILSSKKLLLSDSGFYLCAWRASGGRRADTQYFGPGTRLTVL.

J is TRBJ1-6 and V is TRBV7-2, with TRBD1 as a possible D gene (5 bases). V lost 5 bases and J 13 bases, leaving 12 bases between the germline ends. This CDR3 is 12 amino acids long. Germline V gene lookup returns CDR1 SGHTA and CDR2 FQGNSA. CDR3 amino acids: CASSRTKGPLHF. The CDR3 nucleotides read TGTGCCAGCAGCCGAACCAAGGGGCCCCTCCACTTT.

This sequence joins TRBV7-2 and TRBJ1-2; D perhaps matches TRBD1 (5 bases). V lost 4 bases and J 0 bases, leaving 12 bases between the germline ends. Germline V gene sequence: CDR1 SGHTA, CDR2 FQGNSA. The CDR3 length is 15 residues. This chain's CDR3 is CASSYKQDSNYGYTF. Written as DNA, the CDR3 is TGTGCCAGCAGCTACAAACAGGATTCTAACTATGGCTACACCTTC.

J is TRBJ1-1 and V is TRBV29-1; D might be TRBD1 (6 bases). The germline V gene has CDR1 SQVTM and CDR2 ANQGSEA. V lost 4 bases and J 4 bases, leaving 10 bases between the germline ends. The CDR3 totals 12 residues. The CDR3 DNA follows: TGCAGCGTTGTGCAGGGGAGCACTGAAGCTTTCTTT. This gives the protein CSVVQGSTEAFF.

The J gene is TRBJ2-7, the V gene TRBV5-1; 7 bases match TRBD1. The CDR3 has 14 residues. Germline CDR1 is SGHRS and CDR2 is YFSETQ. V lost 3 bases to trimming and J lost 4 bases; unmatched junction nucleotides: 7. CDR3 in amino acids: CASSSRQGSYEQYF. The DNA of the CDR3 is TGCGCCAGCAGCTCGAGACAGGGATCTTACGAGCAGTACTTC.

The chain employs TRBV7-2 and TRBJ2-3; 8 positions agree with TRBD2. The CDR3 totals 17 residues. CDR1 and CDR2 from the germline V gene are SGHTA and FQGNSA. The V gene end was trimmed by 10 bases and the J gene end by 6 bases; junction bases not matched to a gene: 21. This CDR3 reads CANAVGSGTTGYDTQYF. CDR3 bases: TGTGCCAACGCGGTTGGTAGCGGGACCACAGGATACGATACGCAGTATTTT. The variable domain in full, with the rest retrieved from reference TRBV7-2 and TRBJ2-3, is GAGVSQSPSNKVTEKGKDVELRCDPISGHTALYWYRQSLGQGLEFLIYFQGNSAPDKSGLPSDRFSAERTGGSVSTLTIQRTQQEDSAVYLCANAVGSGTTGYDTQYFGPGTRLTVL.

In DNA, the CDR3 is TGCGCCAGCAGCTTGGCCCCCGGGACAGATGGGGATACGCAGTATTTT. Encoded protein: CASSLAPGTDGDTQYF. The chain is built from TRBV5-1 and TRBJ2-3; TRBD1 aligns across 7 bases. This CDR3 comprises 16 residues. The germline gives CDR1 SGHRS, CDR2 YFSETQ. V lost 0 bases to trimming and J lost 6 bases; unmatched junction nucleotides: 10.

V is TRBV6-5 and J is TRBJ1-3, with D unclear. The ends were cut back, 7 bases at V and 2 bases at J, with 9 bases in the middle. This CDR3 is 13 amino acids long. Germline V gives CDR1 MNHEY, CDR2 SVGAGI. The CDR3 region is CASTKAAGNTIYF. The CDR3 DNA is TGTGCCAGCACTAAAGCCGCTGGAAACACCATATATTTT.

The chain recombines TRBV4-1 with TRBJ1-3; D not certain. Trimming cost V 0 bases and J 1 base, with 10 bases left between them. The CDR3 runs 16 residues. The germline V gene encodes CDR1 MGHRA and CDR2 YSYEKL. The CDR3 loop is CASSQDPQSSGNTIYF. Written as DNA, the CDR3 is TGCGCCAGCAGCCAAGATCCCCAGTCATCTGGAAACACCATATATTTT.

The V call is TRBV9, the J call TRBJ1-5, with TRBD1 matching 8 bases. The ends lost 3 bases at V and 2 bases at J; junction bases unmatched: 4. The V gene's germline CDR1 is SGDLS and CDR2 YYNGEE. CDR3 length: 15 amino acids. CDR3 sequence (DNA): TGTGCCAGCAGCGCGGACAGGGAGGGCAATCAGCCCCAGCATTTT. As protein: CASSADREGNQPQHF.

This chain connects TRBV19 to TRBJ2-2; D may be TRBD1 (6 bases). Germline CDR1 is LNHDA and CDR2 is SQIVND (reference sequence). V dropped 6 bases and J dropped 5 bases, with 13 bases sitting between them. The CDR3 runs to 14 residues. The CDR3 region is CASRPGQITGELFF. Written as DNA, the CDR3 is TGTGCCAGTAGACCCGGACAGATTACCGGGGAGCTGTTTTTT.

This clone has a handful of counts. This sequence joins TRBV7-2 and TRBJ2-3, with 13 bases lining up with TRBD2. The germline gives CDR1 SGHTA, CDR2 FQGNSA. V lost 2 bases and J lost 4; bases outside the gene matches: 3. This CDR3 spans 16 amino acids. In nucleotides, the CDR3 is TGTGCCAGCAGCTTACTACTAGCGGGGGGGGCAGATACGCAGTATTTT. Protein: CASSLLLAGGADTQYF.